This T cell receptor delta chain was identified during a study of gamma-delta T cells after stem cell transplantation. TCRdb called clones from the RT-PCR reads again using CATT. The table lists under 2,500 delta-chain clones, roughly 24% of them singletons, with roughly 25% in the top ten. The V gene end was trimmed by 2 bases and the J gene end by 5 bases; junction bases not matched to a gene: 26. The length of the CDR3 is 22 residues. Germline CDR1 reads TSWWSYY; CDR2 reads QGS. With regard to this clone: This likely stems from a read error, as it lies one base from a far larger clone.

This TCR derives from a human donor. It is not recorded whose cells these are; they may come from a transplant donor. This sequence joins TRDV1 and TRDJ1; 10 nucleotides line up with TRDD3. Material: gamma-delta T cells. The CDR3 protein is CALGESPSPRRWGILRGDKLIF. The CDR3 DNA reads as TGTGCTCTTGGGGAAAGTCCTTCCCCCCGTCGGTGGGGGATACTCCGCGGGGATAAACTCATCTTT.